These T cell receptor beta chains were read from a single sample in a study of T cells in Graves' hyperthyroidism and ophthalmopathy. TCRdb passed the multiplex PCR reads through MiXCR, listing each CDR3 protein once. Here the sample spans hundreds of thousands of distinct CDR3 sequences, about 35% being singletons. The sequencing input was blood. All receptors derive from a woman aged 40 to 50 with Graves' hyperthyroidism. Both conserved end residues are part of each CDR3. A D gene is named only where the DNA matches it firmly. Clone size is stated in some rows and not others, as once, few, many or a class when expanded.

d_call: .
j_call: TRBJ1-1
clone_size: .
v_call: TRBV10-3
cdr3_aa: CAISGLGGTEAFF
cdr3_nt: TGTGCCATCAGTGGGCTTGGTGGGACTGAAGCTTTCTTT

d_call: TRBD1
j_call: TRBJ2-7
clone_size: many
v_call: TRBV7-2
cdr3_aa: CASRKTGTAYEQYF
cdr3_nt: TGTGCCAGCAGGAAAACCGGGACAGCCTACGAGCAGTACTTC

d_call: .
j_call: TRBJ1-2
clone_size: many
v_call: TRBV29-1
cdr3_aa: CSVGGTVPNYGYTF
cdr3_nt: TGCAGCGTTGGGGGAACAGTTCCTAACTATGGCTACACCTTC

d_call: .
j_call: TRBJ1-2
clone_size: many
v_call: TRBV5-4
cdr3_aa: CASRSRGSNYGYTF
cdr3_nt: TGTGCCAGCAGATCCAGGGGCTCCAACTATGGCTACACCTTC

d_call: .
j_call: TRBJ2-6
clone_size: many
v_call: TRBV20-1
cdr3_aa: CSASRGSGANVLTF
cdr3_nt: TGCAGTGCTAGCAGAGGCTCTGGGGCCAACGTCCTGACTTTC

d_call: TRBD1
j_call: TRBJ1-2
clone_size: .
v_call: TRBV29-1
cdr3_aa: CSVEIRDRGYGHTF
cdr3_nt: TGCAGCGTTGAAATCCGGGACAGGGGTTATGGCCACACCTTC

d_call: .
j_call: TRBJ2-2
clone_size: .
v_call: TRBV24-1
cdr3_aa: CATSDLWGQNTGELFF
cdr3_nt: TGTGCCACCAGTGATTTGTGGGGACAGAACACCGGGGAGCTGTTTTTT

d_call: .
j_call: TRBJ2-5
clone_size: .
v_call: TRBV19
cdr3_aa: CATAWDSRAETQYF
cdr3_nt: TGTGCCACCGCGTGGGACTCCAGGGCGGAGACCCAGTACTTC

d_call: .
j_call: TRBJ1-6
clone_size: .
v_call: TRBV7-9
cdr3_aa: CASSQATRSSYNSPLHF
cdr3_nt: TGTGCCAGCAGCCAAGCAACCAGAAGCTCCTATAATTCACCCCTCCACTTT

d_call: TRBD1
j_call: TRBJ2-7
clone_size: .
v_call: TRBV7-9
cdr3_aa: CASSQDLSRDRVGYEQYF
cdr3_nt: TGCGCCAGCAGCCAAGATCTTAGCCGGGACAGGGTCGGGTACGAGCAGTACTTC

d_call: .
j_call: TRBJ1-6
clone_size: once
v_call: TRBV20-1
cdr3_aa: CSARSGAAYNSPLHF
cdr3_nt: TGCAGTGCTAGATCGGGGGCAGCTTATAATTCACCCCTCCACTTT

d_call: .
j_call: TRBJ1-4
clone_size: many
v_call: TRBV29-1
cdr3_aa: CSVGWGEKLFF
cdr3_nt: TGCAGCGTCGGCTGGGGGGAAAAACTGTTTTTT

d_call: .
j_call: TRBJ1-3
clone_size: many
v_call: TRBV29-1
cdr3_aa: CSVDEGGNTIYF
cdr3_nt: TGCAGCGTTGACGAGGGTGGAAACACCATATATTTT

d_call: .
j_call: TRBJ1-2
clone_size: few
v_call: TRBV16
cdr3_aa: CASSQSVGATYGYTF
cdr3_nt: TGTGCCAGCAGCCAATCAGTGGGGGCAACTTATGGCTACACCTTC

d_call: .
j_call: TRBJ1-1
clone_size: .
v_call: TRBV2
cdr3_aa: CASSETWGRNTEAFF
cdr3_nt: TGTGCCAGCAGTGAGACGTGGGGAAGGAACACTGAAGCTTTCTTT

d_call: TRBD1
j_call: TRBJ1-2
clone_size: .
v_call: TRBV7-2
cdr3_aa: CASSPGTVSNYGYTF
cdr3_nt: TGTGCCAGCTCACCTGGGACAGTCTCTAACTATGGCTACACCTTC

d_call: .
j_call: TRBJ1-1
clone_size: many
v_call: TRBV10-2
cdr3_aa: CASSWTDTEAFF
cdr3_nt: TGCGCCAGCAGTTGGACAGACACTGAAGCTTTCTTT

d_call: TRBD1
j_call: TRBJ2-5
clone_size: many
v_call: TRBV25-1
cdr3_aa: CASSEYIRQGLETQYF
cdr3_nt: TGTGCCAGCAGTGAATATATTCGACAGGGTCTTGAGACCCAGTACTTC

d_call: TRBD1
j_call: TRBJ1-2
clone_size: few
v_call: TRBV19
cdr3_aa: CASGGRGRTYYGYTF
cdr3_nt: TGTGCCTCAGGGGGCAGGGGGAGAACCTACTATGGCTACACCTTC

d_call: .
j_call: TRBJ1-1
clone_size: .
v_call: TRBV27
cdr3_aa: CATARFLNTEAFF
cdr3_nt: TGTGCCACCGCGAGGTTCCTTAACACTGAAGCTTTCTTT

d_call: .
j_call: TRBJ1-5
clone_size: .
v_call: TRBV3-1
cdr3_aa: CASSQDISINQPQHF
cdr3_nt: TGTGCCAGCAGCCAAGATATTTCCATCAATCAGCCCCAGCATTTT

d_call: .
j_call: TRBJ1-3
clone_size: .
v_call: TRBV7-3
cdr3_aa: CASSLSGRLGNTIYF
cdr3_nt: TGTGCCAGCAGTTTATCGGGACGGCTTGGAAACACCATATATTTT

d_call: .
j_call: TRBJ2-5
clone_size: .
v_call: TRBV6-5
cdr3_aa: CASTIGGETQYF
cdr3_nt: TGTGCCAGCACCATAGGGGGAGAGACCCAGTACTTC

d_call: .
j_call: TRBJ1-2
clone_size: few
v_call: TRBV2
cdr3_aa: CASRTSLDGYTF
cdr3_nt: TGTGCCAGCAGGACCTCCCTTGATGGCTACACCTTC

d_call: .
j_call: TRBJ2-5
clone_size: many
v_call: TRBV12-3/TRBV12-4
cdr3_aa: CASRERGETQYF
cdr3_nt: TGTGCCAGCAGGGAAAGAGGAGAGACCCAGTACTTC

d_call: TRBD2
j_call: TRBJ2-1
clone_size: .
v_call: TRBV29-1
cdr3_aa: CSVEGGLAYNEQFF
cdr3_nt: TGCAGCGTTGAAGGGGGACTAGCGTACAATGAGCAGTTCTTC

d_call: .
j_call: TRBJ2-5
clone_size: few
v_call: TRBV19
cdr3_aa: CASRDTLGKTQYF
cdr3_nt: TGTGCCAGTCGGGACACTTTGGGAAAGACCCAGTACTTC

d_call: .
j_call: TRBJ1-5
clone_size: many
v_call: TRBV19
cdr3_aa: CASSILNNQPQHF
cdr3_nt: TGTGCCAGTAGTATTTTGAACAATCAGCCCCAGCATTTT

d_call: TRBD1
j_call: TRBJ1-2
clone_size: few
v_call: TRBV4-1
cdr3_aa: CASKGQLNYGYTF
cdr3_nt: TGCGCCAGTAAGGGACAGCTAAACTATGGCTACACCTTC

d_call: .
j_call: TRBJ2-7
clone_size: .
v_call: TRBV4-2
cdr3_aa: CASSQEEGTRGFEQYF
cdr3_nt: TGTGCCAGCAGCCAAGAGGAAGGGACAAGGGGCTTCGAGCAGTACTTC

d_call: .
j_call: TRBJ1-2
clone_size: .
v_call: TRBV7-9
cdr3_aa: CASSLRTDGLRNGYTF
cdr3_nt: TGTGCCAGCAGCCTCCGGACAGACGGATTACGAAATGGCTACACCTTC

d_call: .
j_call: TRBJ2-7
clone_size: .
v_call: TRBV12-3/TRBV12-4
cdr3_aa: CASSLRTDRPYEQYF
cdr3_nt: TGTGCCAGCAGTCTAAGGACTGACAGACCCTACGAGCAGTACTTC

d_call: TRBD1
j_call: TRBJ1-3
clone_size: .
v_call: TRBV12-3/TRBV12-4
cdr3_aa: CASSPRTGGSSGNTIYF
cdr3_nt: TGTGCCAGCAGTCCCCGGACAGGGGGAAGCTCTGGAAACACCATATATTTT

d_call: TRBD1
j_call: TRBJ2-7
clone_size: .
v_call: TRBV20-1
cdr3_aa: CSRDRAGGEQYF
cdr3_nt: TGCAGTCGGGACAGGGCTGGGGGCGAGCAGTACTTC

d_call: .
j_call: TRBJ2-6
clone_size: .
v_call: TRBV7-9
cdr3_aa: CASRLGNSGANVLTF
cdr3_nt: TGTGCCAGCAGGCTGGGGAATTCTGGGGCCAACGTCCTGACTTTC

d_call: .
j_call: TRBJ2-2
clone_size: .
v_call: TRBV2
cdr3_aa: CASSLSGVNTGELFF
cdr3_nt: TGTGCCAGCAGCCTATCGGGGGTGAACACCGGGGAGCTGTTTTTT

d_call: .
j_call: TRBJ2-3
clone_size: many
v_call: TRBV15
cdr3_aa: CATSRDHNTQYF
cdr3_nt: TGTGCCACCAGCAGAGATCATAATACGCAGTATTTT

d_call: .
j_call: TRBJ2-7
clone_size: many
v_call: TRBV19
cdr3_aa: CASSIEAGRTYEQYF
cdr3_nt: TGTGCCAGTAGTATTGAGGCAGGGAGGACCTACGAGCAGTACTTC

d_call: .
j_call: TRBJ2-7
clone_size: many
v_call: TRBV12-3/TRBV12-4
cdr3_aa: CASSHRESSYEQYF
cdr3_nt: TGTGCCAGCAGTCACAGGGAAAGCTCCTACGAGCAGTACTTC

d_call: .
j_call: TRBJ1-6
clone_size: .
v_call: TRBV25-1
cdr3_aa: CASSEYRGDSPLHF
cdr3_nt: TGTGCCAGCAGTGAATACAGGGGTGATTCACCCCTCCACTTT

d_call: .
j_call: TRBJ1-6
clone_size: .
v_call: TRBV12-3/TRBV12-4
cdr3_aa: CASRTGSYNSPLHF
cdr3_nt: TGTGCCAGCAGGACCGGGTCCTATAATTCACCCCTCCACTTT

d_call: .
j_call: TRBJ1-4
clone_size: many
v_call: TRBV7-2
cdr3_aa: CASSGAGTNEKLFF
cdr3_nt: TGTGCCAGCAGTGGTGCGGGGACTAATGAAAAACTGTTTTTT

d_call: .
j_call: TRBJ1-6
clone_size: .
v_call: TRBV6-1
cdr3_aa: CASITGNSPLHF
cdr3_nt: TGTGCCAGCATAACTGGGAATTCACCCCTCCACTTT

d_call: TRBD1
j_call: TRBJ1-1
clone_size: .
v_call: TRBV7-9
cdr3_aa: CASSLTGVGTEAFF
cdr3_nt: TGTGCTAGCAGTCTGACAGGGGTGGGCACTGAAGCTTTCTTT

d_call: .
j_call: TRBJ2-7
clone_size: .
v_call: TRBV7-9
cdr3_aa: CASSLQLSAYNEQYF
cdr3_nt: TGTGCCAGCAGCTTACAGCTCTCCGCCTACAATGAGCAGTACTTC

d_call: .
j_call: TRBJ2-7
clone_size: .
v_call: TRBV14
cdr3_aa: CASSHTNYEQYF
cdr3_nt: TGTGCCAGCAGCCATACTAACTACGAGCAGTACTTC

d_call: .
j_call: TRBJ1-1
clone_size: .
v_call: TRBV18
cdr3_aa: CASSPLEAHTEAFF
cdr3_nt: TGTGCCAGCTCACCACTGGAGGCTCACACTGAAGCTTTCTTT

d_call: .
j_call: TRBJ1-6
clone_size: .
v_call: TRBV12-3/TRBV12-4
cdr3_aa: CASSSLQGFSSPLHF
cdr3_nt: TGTGCCAGCAGTTCATTACAGGGTTTCAGCTCACCCCTCCACTTT

d_call: .
j_call: TRBJ1-5
clone_size: .
v_call: TRBV7-8
cdr3_aa: CASSAGNEPQHF
cdr3_nt: TGTGCCAGCAGCGCGGGGAACGAGCCCCAGCATTTT

d_call: .
j_call: TRBJ1-5
clone_size: .
v_call: TRBV7-9
cdr3_aa: CASSLGGETQHF
cdr3_nt: TGTGCCAGCAGCTTGGGAGGAGAGACCCAGCATTTT

d_call: .
j_call: TRBJ1-6
clone_size: many
v_call: TRBV24-1
cdr3_aa: CATERDANSPLHF
cdr3_nt: TGTGCCACCGAGCGGGACGCAAATTCACCCCTCCACTTT

d_call: .
j_call: TRBJ1-1
clone_size: many
v_call: TRBV10-1
cdr3_aa: CASSETEYTEAFF
cdr3_nt: TGCGCCAGCAGTGAGACGGAATACACTGAAGCTTTCTTT

d_call: .
j_call: TRBJ2-7
clone_size: few
v_call: TRBV5-1
cdr3_aa: CASSSDPTWGEQYF
cdr3_nt: TGCGCCAGCAGCTCGGACCCCACTTGGGGCGAGCAGTACTTC

d_call: TRBD1
j_call: TRBJ1-1
clone_size: .
v_call: TRBV25-1
cdr3_aa: CASGYLDRGRTEAFF
cdr3_nt: TGTGCCAGCGGGTATTTGGACAGGGGTAGAACTGAAGCTTTCTTT

d_call: .
j_call: TRBJ1-1
clone_size: many
v_call: TRBV6-5
cdr3_aa: CASSYDTEAFF
cdr3_nt: TGTGCCAGCAGTTACGACACTGAAGCTTTCTTT

d_call: .
j_call: TRBJ1-1
clone_size: .
v_call: TRBV30
cdr3_aa: CAWSVLWGAFF
cdr3_nt: TGTGCCTGGAGTGTTCTGTGGGGAGCTTTCTTT

d_call: TRBD1
j_call: TRBJ1-1
clone_size: .
v_call: TRBV7-6
cdr3_aa: CASSTGTGTGRLNTEAFF
cdr3_nt: TGTGCCAGCAGCACGGGCACCGGGACAGGGAGATTGAACACTGAAGCTTTCTTT

d_call: TRBD2
j_call: TRBJ2-1
clone_size: .
v_call: TRBV10-3
cdr3_aa: CAIRRLAGGNNEQFF
cdr3_nt: TGTGCCATCAGAAGACTAGCGGGGGGTAACAATGAGCAGTTCTTC

d_call: .
j_call: TRBJ2-7
clone_size: many
v_call: TRBV2
cdr3_aa: CASSGLRYEQYF
cdr3_nt: TGTGCCAGCAGCGGGCTCCGCTACGAGCAGTACTTC